Presented here are 32 T cell receptor beta chains from one specimen sequenced in a study of identical twins. Via MiXCR, TCRdb re-called the 5' RACE reads, giving one row per CDR3 protein. The top ten clones hold 0.52% of a sample with about 480,000 distinct CDR3 sequences, 13% to 15% of them seen once. These sequences were also reported in another study, on yellow fever vaccine responses in identical twins.

Sequenced: CD4+ T cells sorted from blood. Every receptor here comes from a woman younger than 35 in good health.

This clonotype showed up just a few times. The V gene is TRBV5-1, the J gene TRBJ1-1, with TRBD1 matching 9 bases. Germline CDR1 SGHRS, CDR2 YFSETQ. Losses at the gene ends were 5 bases for V and 3 bases for J; bases not matched to a gene: 5. This CDR3 has 14 residues. CDR3 in amino acids: CASRGQGYHTEAFF. The CDR3 coding sequence is TGCGCCAGCAGAGGACAGGGGTATCACACTGAAGCTTTCTTT.

The gene calls are TRBV5-6 and TRBJ2-7; D remains ambiguous. Germline V CDR1 and CDR2: SGHDT, YYEEEE. Trimming removed 0 bases at V and 2 bases at J, with 12 bases between. This CDR3 region has 15 residues. The CDR3 DNA is TGTGCCAGCAGCTTGGCCTTTGGGCGAGCCTACGAGCAGTACTTC. It is translated as CASSLAFGRAYEQYF.

The chain links TRBV5-5 to TRBJ2-1; D might be TRBD2 (5 bases). Germline assignment: CDR1 SGHKS and CDR2 YYEKEE (reference sequence). V lost 0 bases and J 5 bases, leaving 18 bases between the germline ends. The CDR3 runs 17 residues. The CDR3 coding sequence is TGTGCCAGCAGCTTGGCCGGGGAGACACGAACCCACAATGAGCAGTTCTTC. This sequence encodes CASSLAGETRTHNEQFF.

This clonotype was found a few times. V and J are TRBV11-2 and TRBJ2-7; D might be TRBD1 (5 bases). Germline V lookup: CDR1 SGHAT, CDR2 FQNNGV. CDR3 length: 13 amino acids. Trimming took 0 bases from V and 7 from J, leaving 10 bases between them. CDR3 protein: CASSLDPPGEQYF. The DNA of the CDR3 is TGTGCCAGCAGCTTAGACCCCCCAGGGGAGCAGTACTTC.

This clonotype was observed a handful of times. V is TRBV7-2 and J is TRBJ2-3, with a tentative D call TRBD1 (5 bases). CDR3 length equals 16 residues. CDR1 SGHTA and CDR2 FQGNSA come from the germline V gene. V was shortened by 0 bases and J by 5 bases, with 15 bases between the two germline ends. The CDR3: CASSLALAGPRDTQYF. The CDR3 bases are TGTGCCAGCAGCTTAGCCTTGGCAGGGCCCAGAGATACGCAGTATTTT.

This clonotype was seen more than once but under ten times. The V gene is TRBV18, the J gene TRBJ2-7; no reliable D call. Germline assignment: CDR1 KGHSH and CDR2 LQKENI. The CDR3 has 16 amino acids. V was clipped by 0 bases and J by 0 bases, with 12 bases between them. CDR3 sequence: CASSPPSLQSSYEQYF. CDR3 nucleotides: TGTGCCAGCTCACCACCGTCGCTACAGAGCTCCTACGAGCAGTACTTC.

The table lists this clonotype with many counts. This chain connects TRBV28 to TRBJ2-7; D not resolved. CDR3 length: 12 residues. V was trimmed by 4 bases and J by 6 bases, leaving 10 bases between them. Germline V gene sequence: CDR1 MDHEN, CDR2 SYDVKM. CDR3 loop: CASSSRMPEQYF. CDR3 nucleotide sequence: TGTGCCAGCAGTTCCCGTATGCCCGAGCAGTACTTC.

The chain has TRBV11-3 and TRBJ2-7; D possibly uses TRBD1 or TRBD2 (6 bases each). The V and J ends lost 3 bases and 6 bases respectively, with 15 bases between them. Per germline, CDR1 SGHNT and CDR2 YENEEA. The CDR3 is 14 residues long. CDR3 DNA: TGTGCCAGCAGCTTCGAGGGGGGACTCTCCGAGCAGTACTTC. It translates to CASSFEGGLSEQYF. Supplemented by reference TRBV11-3 and TRBJ2-7, the full variable domain reads EAGVVQSPRYKIIEKKQPVAFWCNPISGHNTLYWYLQNLGQGPELLIRYENEEAVDDSQLPKDRFSAERLKGVDSTLKIQPAELGDSAVYLCASSFEGGLSEQYFGPGTRLTVT.

The chain recombines TRBV24-1 with TRBJ2-4; possibly TRBD2 for D (7 bases). This CDR3 has 14 residues. Germline CDR1 KGHDR, CDR2 SFDVKD. V was clipped by 4 bases and J by 6 bases, with 12 bases between them. CDR3 residues: CATSEPRGANIQYF. The CDR3 nucleotides read TGTGCCACCAGTGAACCCCGGGGGGCAAACATTCAGTACTTC.

This clonotype showed up just a few times. CDR3 in DNA: TGTGCCAGCAGCCGACGGGGTGTGGGTACGCAGTATTTT. The encoded protein is CASSRRGVGTQYF. This sequence joins TRBV7-9 and TRBJ2-3, with a tentative D call TRBD2 (5 bases). V was cut by 5 bases and J by 8 bases, with 14 bases left in between. The CDR3 extends over 13 amino acids. Germline V gene sequence: CDR1 SEHNR, CDR2 FQNEAQ (reference sequence). The full variable domain, its missing parts supplied by reference TRBV7-9 and TRBJ2-3, is DTGVSQNPRHKITKRGQNVTFRCDPISEHNRLYWYRQTLGQGPEFLTYFQNEAQLEKSRLLSDRFSAERPKGSFSTLEIQRTEQGDSAMYLCASSRRGVGTQYFGPGTRLTVL.

This clonotype was counted ten times or more. Germline and junction disagree at one end, which may indicate a read error. The chain carries TRBV29-1 and TRBJ2-3, with D possibly being TRBD1 (6 bases). CDR3 length: 15 residues. Germline values: CDR1 SQVTM, CDR2 ANQGSEA. CDR3 protein: CSGEQGIQNTDTQYF. CDR3 bases: TGCAGCGGTGAACAGGGTATACAGAACACAGATACGCAGTATTTT.

The sample holds many counts of this clonotype. The chain uses TRBV3-1 and TRBJ2-7; 8 positions agree with TRBD1. The germline CDR1 and CDR2 sequences are LGHDT and YNNKEL (reference sequence). The V segment lost 4 bases and the J segment 4 bases; nucleotides outside the gene matches: 0. The CDR3 has 12 residues. CDR3 sequence: CASSRDRYEQYF. For the CDR3, the DNA is TGTGCCAGCAGCCGGGACAGGTACGAGCAGTACTTC.

This clonotype was recorded many times. V usage is TRBV24-1 and J usage is TRBJ2-3, with a tentative D call TRBD1 (6 bases). The CDR3 covers 15 residues. CDR1 KGHDR and CDR2 SFDVKD come from the germline V gene. The V and J ends lost 7 bases and 2 bases respectively, with 15 bases between them. The CDR3 DNA reads TGTGCCACCAGCCTCCAGGGACATTCCACAGATACGCAGTATTTT. Its protein product is CATSLQGHSTDTQYF.

J is TRBJ2-5 and V is TRBV24-1; TRBD1 aligns across 9 bases. The germline CDR1 and CDR2 sequences are KGHDR and SFDVKD. With V trimmed by 7 bases and J by 5 bases, 10 bases remained unmatched. The CDR3 length is 15 residues. The DNA for the CDR3 is TGTGCCACCAGCCTTAATACCGGGACAGGGGAGACCCAGTACTTC. Translated, it gives CATSLNTGTGETQYF.

This clonotype was seen more than once but under ten times. The chain couples TRBV7-2 to TRBJ1-5; unclear D gene. Trimming stripped 1 base from V and 0 bases from J, with 4 bases between. The CDR3 consists of 14 residues. Germline lookup yields CDR1 SGHTA and CDR2 FQGNSA. CDR3 nucleotide sequence: TGTGCCAGCAGCTTAGAGAATAGCAATCAGCCCCAGCATTTT. It codes for CASSLENSNQPQHF.

This clonotype was detected only a few times. J is TRBJ2-7 and V is TRBV6-5, with a tentative D call TRBD1 (6 bases). The CDR3 loop spans 15 amino acids. Germline CDR1 and CDR2: MNHEY and SVGAGI. Trimming removed 0 bases from V and 3 bases from J, with 12 bases in between. The CDR3 DNA reads as TGTGCCAGCAGTTACTCTGGAAAAGGGGGCTACGAGCAGTACTTC. Translation gives CASSYSGKGGYEQYF.

This clonotype was recorded many times. The chain combines TRBV15 with TRBJ2-1; tentative D call: TRBD2 (6 bases). This CDR3 region has 15 residues. Germline-derived CDR1 and CDR2 are LNHNV and YYDKDF (reference sequence). V was clipped by 8 bases and J by 0 bases, with 14 bases between them. The CDR3 DNA is TGTGCCACCTTAGGGGCGGGGAGCTCCTACAATGAGCAGTTCTTC. This codes for CATLGAGSSYNEQFF.

The sample holds a few counts of this clonotype. The J gene is TRBJ1-2, the V gene TRBV5-1; possible D gene TRBD1, 5 bases. Germline CDR1 is SGHRS and CDR2 is YFSETQ. This CDR3 region has 15 residues. Trimming pared 3 bases from V and 4 bases from J, leaving 16 bases between. The CDR3 loop is CASSSSTGQLYGYTF. In DNA, the CDR3 is TGCGCCAGCAGCTCGTCAACAGGCCAACTCTATGGCTACACCTTC.

V gene TRBV6-1 combines with J gene TRBJ2-5; 10 bases line up with TRBD1. V trimming: 6 bases; J trimming: 1 base; junction bases outside the gene matches: 11. There are 17 residues in the CDR3. CDR1 is MNHNS, CDR2 SASEGT, per germline. CDR3 nucleotide sequence: TGTGCCAGCAGCTCCGGGACAGGGGTGATATTCCAAGAGACCCAGTACTTC. As protein: CASSSGTGVIFQETQYF.

The chain links TRBV10-3 to TRBJ2-5; no reliable D call. Germline CDR1 ENHRY, CDR2 SYGVKD. The CDR3 totals 13 residues. Trimming took 3 bases from V and 5 from J, leaving 10 bases between them. CDR3 loop: CAISDTGRETQYF. For the CDR3, the DNA is TGTGCCATCAGTGATACGGGTCGGGAGACCCAGTACTTC.

J is TRBJ1-1 and V is TRBV7-2, with 11 bases identical to TRBD1. The CDR3 length is 16 residues. The germline V gene encodes CDR1 SGHTA and CDR2 FQGNSA. The V gene end was trimmed by 5 bases and the J gene end by 4 bases; junction bases not matched to a gene: 9. The CDR3 DNA reads TGTGCCAGCAGCCCCAGTCCCGGGACAGGGGGCACTGAAGCTTTCTTT. This translates into CASSPSPGTGGTEAFF.

This clonotype was detected a few times. The genes are TRBV20-1 and TRBJ2-5; D gene unclear. The germline V and J ends were trimmed by 6 bases and 2 bases, with 7 bases remaining between them. This CDR3 has 11 amino acids. Germline V gene sequence: CDR1 DFQATT, CDR2 SNEGSKA (reference sequence). CDR3 sequence reads: CSAEQQETQYF. The CDR3, as DNA: TGCAGTGCGGAACAACAAGAGACCCAGTACTTC.

This clonotype came up many times. The chain recombines TRBV6-1 with TRBJ2-1, with a weak D call TRBD2 (6 bases). The germline V gene has CDR1 MNHNS and CDR2 SASEGT. Trimming removed 4 bases at V and 0 bases at J, with 13 bases between. This CDR3 comprises 16 residues. CDR3 residues: CASSGRDLSSYNEQFF. The CDR3 nucleotides read TGTGCCAGCAGTGGAAGGGACTTGAGCTCCTACAATGAGCAGTTCTTC.

This clonotype was detected a few times. This chain uses TRBV29-1 with TRBJ1-1; D is unclear. With 5 bases removed from V and 1 base from J, the gap between germline ends came to 11 bases. The CDR3 sequence is 13 residues long. Germline V gene sequence: CDR1 SQVTM, CDR2 ANQGSEA. The CDR3 DNA is TGCAGCGTTAAAGGGATGAAGAACACTGAAGCTTTCTTT. Protein sequence: CSVKGMKNTEAFF.

This clonotype was detected a few times. This CDR3 reads CASSVGGRGVNNEQFF. The CDR3 region has the DNA TGTGCCAGCAGCGTAGGGGGCAGGGGGGTCAACAATGAGCAGTTCTTC. The chain combines TRBV9 with TRBJ2-1, with D possibly matching TRBD1 (7 bases). This CDR3 has 16 amino acids. The V gene lost 0 bases and the J gene lost 5 bases, with 15 bases spanning the gap. In germline, CDR1 is SGDLS, CDR2 YYNGEE.

This clonotype turned up a few times. This sequence joins TRBV3-1 and TRBJ1-5; D gene uncertain. V shed 1 base and J shed 3 bases, with 7 bases lying between them. The CDR3 totals 14 residues. Looked up from germline, CDR1 is LGHDT and CDR2 is YNNKEL (reference sequence). The CDR3: CASSQGRTNQPQHF. The CDR3 bases are TGTGCCAGCAGCCAAGGGCGGACCAATCAGCCCCAGCATTTT.

V gene TRBV7-2 combines with J gene TRBJ2-3; 7 positions match TRBD2. Trimming removed 4 bases from V and 0 bases from J; junction bases left unmatched: 4. This CDR3 is built from 15 residues. Looked up from germline, CDR1 is SGHTA and CDR2 is FQGNSA. The CDR3 here is CASSSSGVSTDTQYF. CDR3 in DNA: TGTGCCAGCAGCTCCAGCGGGGTGAGCACAGATACGCAGTATTTT. The full variable domain, rest sourced from reference TRBV7-2 and TRBJ2-3, is GAGVSQSPSNKVTEKGKDVELRCDPISGHTALYWYRQSLGQGLEFLIYFQGNSAPDKSGLPSDRFSAERTGGSVSTLTIQRTQQEDSAVYLCASSSSGVSTDTQYFGPGTRLTVL.

This clonotype was detected ten times or more. One end of the junction does not line up with germline, which may come from a read error. This rearrangement joins TRBV7-7 to TRBJ2-5; no definite D call. Germline CDR1 SSHAT, CDR2 FNYEAQ (reference sequence). The CDR3 is 12 residues long. The CDR3 DNA is TGTGCTAGCAGCTCACAGAGTGGGACCCAGTACTTC. Its protein product is CASSSQSGTQYF.

The table lists this clonotype with a few counts. V usage is TRBV15 and J usage is TRBJ2-1, with 11 positions matching TRBD1. With 1 base clipped from V and 8 bases from J, the junction kept 4 bases outside the gene matches. Germline assignment: CDR1 LNHNV and CDR2 YYDKDF (reference sequence). CDR3 length equals 15 residues. CDR3 amino acids: CATSRGDRGVDEQFF. DNA of the CDR3: TGTGCCACCAGCAGAGGGGACAGGGGGGTGGATGAGCAGTTCTTC.

The table lists this clonotype with a few counts. This CDR3 is CASSQVRGPYNEQFF. Written as DNA, the CDR3 is TGCGCCAGCAGCCAAGTTAGAGGACCCTACAATGAGCAGTTCTTC. The V call is TRBV4-3, the J call TRBJ2-1; D remains ambiguous. The germline V and J ends were trimmed by 1 base and 2 bases, with 9 bases remaining between them. Germline CDR1 and CDR2: LGHNA and YSLEER. The CDR3 spans 15 residues.

This clonotype appeared a few times. V gene TRBV10-3 combines with J gene TRBJ2-3, with TRBD2 matching 9 bases. The CDR3 totals 13 residues. V was clipped by 7 bases and J by 5 bases; unmatched bases: 4. The germline V gene encodes CDR1 ENHRY and CDR2 SYGVKD. The CDR3 protein is CAITSGIVDTQYF. Written as DNA, the CDR3 is TGTGCCATCACTAGCGGGATTGTAGATACGCAGTATTTT.

This clonotype was observed many times. The chain recombines TRBV12-3 or TRBV12-4 with TRBJ1-1; possibly TRBD1 for D (5 bases). This CDR3 is 14 amino acids long. V was trimmed by 6 bases and J by 0 bases, leaving 11 bases between them. The CDR3 DNA reads as TGTGCCAGCAGGAACCAGGGCATGAACACTGAAGCTTTCTTT. This gives the protein CASRNQGMNTEAFF.